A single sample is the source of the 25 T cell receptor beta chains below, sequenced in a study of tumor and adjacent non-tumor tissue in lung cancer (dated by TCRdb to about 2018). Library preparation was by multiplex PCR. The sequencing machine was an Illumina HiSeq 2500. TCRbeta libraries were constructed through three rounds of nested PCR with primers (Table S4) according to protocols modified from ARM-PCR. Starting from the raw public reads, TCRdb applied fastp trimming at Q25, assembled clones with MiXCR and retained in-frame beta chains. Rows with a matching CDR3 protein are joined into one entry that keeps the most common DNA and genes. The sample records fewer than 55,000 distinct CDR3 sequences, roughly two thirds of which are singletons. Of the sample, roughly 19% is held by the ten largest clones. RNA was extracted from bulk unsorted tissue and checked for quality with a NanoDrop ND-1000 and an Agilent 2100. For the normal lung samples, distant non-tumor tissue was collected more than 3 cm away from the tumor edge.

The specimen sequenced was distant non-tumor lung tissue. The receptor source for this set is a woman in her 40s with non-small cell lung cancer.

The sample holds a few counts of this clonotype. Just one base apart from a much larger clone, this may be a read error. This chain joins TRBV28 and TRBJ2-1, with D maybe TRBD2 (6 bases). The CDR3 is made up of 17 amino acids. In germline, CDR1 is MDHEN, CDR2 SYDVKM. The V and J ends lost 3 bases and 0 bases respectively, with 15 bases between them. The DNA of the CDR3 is TGTGCCAGCAGTTTCTTCGCGGCCGGGGGCTCCTACAATGAGCAGTTCTTC. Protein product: CASSFFAAGGSYNEQFF. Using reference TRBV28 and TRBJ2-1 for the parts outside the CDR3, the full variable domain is DVKVTQSSRYLVKRTGEKVFLECVQDMDHENMFWYRQDPGLGLRLIYFSYDVKMKEKGDIPEGYSVSREKKERFSLILESASTNQTSMYLCASSFFAAGGSYNEQFFGPGTRLTVL.

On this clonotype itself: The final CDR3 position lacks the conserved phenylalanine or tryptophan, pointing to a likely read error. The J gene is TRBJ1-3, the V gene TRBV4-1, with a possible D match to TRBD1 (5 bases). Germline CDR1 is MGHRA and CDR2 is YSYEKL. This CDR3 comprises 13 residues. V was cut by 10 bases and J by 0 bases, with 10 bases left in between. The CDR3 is CAIRVSSGNTIYS. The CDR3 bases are TGCGCCATCAGGGTGAGCTCTGGAAACACCATATATTCT.

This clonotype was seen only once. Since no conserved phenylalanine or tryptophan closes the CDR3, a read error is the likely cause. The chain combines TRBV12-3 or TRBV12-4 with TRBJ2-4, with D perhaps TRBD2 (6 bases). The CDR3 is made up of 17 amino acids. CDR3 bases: TGTGCCAGCAGTTTTAAGTCGGGGGTCGGGGCCAAAAACACTCAGTACCTC. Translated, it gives CASSFKSGVGAKNTQYL.

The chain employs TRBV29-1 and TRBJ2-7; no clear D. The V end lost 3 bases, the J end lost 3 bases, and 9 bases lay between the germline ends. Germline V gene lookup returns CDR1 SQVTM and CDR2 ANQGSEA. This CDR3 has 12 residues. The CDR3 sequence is CSVDKGNYEQYF. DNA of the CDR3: TGCAGCGTTGATAAGGGAAACTACGAGCAGTACTTC.

The CDR3 sequence: CASRLSGASGDEQYF. CDR3 DNA: TGTGCCAGCAGATTATCTGGGGCTAGCGGTGACGAGCAGTACTTC. The chain links TRBV11-2 to TRBJ2-7; 7 positions agree with TRBD2. J was trimmed by 5 bases and V by 6 bases; bases with no gene match: 13. CDR1 is SGHAT, CDR2 FQNNGV, per germline. This CDR3 contains 15 residues.

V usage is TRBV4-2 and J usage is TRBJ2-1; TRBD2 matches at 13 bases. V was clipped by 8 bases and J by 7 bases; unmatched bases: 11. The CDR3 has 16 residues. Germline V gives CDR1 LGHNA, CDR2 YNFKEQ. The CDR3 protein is CASGRGTSGDINEQFF. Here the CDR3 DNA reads TGTGCCAGCGGCCGAGGGACTAGCGGGGATATAAATGAGCAGTTCTTC.

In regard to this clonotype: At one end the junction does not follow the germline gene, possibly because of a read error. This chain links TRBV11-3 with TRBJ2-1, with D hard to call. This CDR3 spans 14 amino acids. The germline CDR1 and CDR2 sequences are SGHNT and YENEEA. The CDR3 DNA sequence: TGTGCCAACAGCAAAGACGGGTTCTACAATGAGCAGTTCTTC. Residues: CANSKDGFYNEQFF. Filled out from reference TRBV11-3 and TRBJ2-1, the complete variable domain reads EAGVVQSPRYKIIEKKQPVAFWCNPISGHNTLYWYLQNLGQGPELLIRYENEEAVDDSQLPKDRFSAERLKGVDSTLKIQPAELGDSAVYLCANSKDGFYNEQFFGPGTRLTVL.

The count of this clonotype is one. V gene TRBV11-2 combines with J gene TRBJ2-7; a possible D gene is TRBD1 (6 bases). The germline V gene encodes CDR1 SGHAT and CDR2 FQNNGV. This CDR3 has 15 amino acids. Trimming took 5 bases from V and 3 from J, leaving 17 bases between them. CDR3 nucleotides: TGTGCCAGCAGCACAGGGAGTGGCGGAGTCTACGAGCAGTACTTC. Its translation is CASSTGSGGVYEQYF. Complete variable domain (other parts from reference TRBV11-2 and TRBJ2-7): EAGVAQSPRYKIIEKRQSVAFWCNPISGHATLYWYQQILGQGPKLLIQFQNNGVVDDSQLPKDRFSAERLKGVDSTLKIQPAKLEDSAVYLCASSTGSGGVYEQYFGPGTRLTVT.

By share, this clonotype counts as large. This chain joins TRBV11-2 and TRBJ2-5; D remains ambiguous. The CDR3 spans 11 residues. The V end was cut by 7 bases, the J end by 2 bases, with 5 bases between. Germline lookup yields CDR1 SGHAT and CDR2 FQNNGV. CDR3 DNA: TGTGCCAGCAACCAGCAAGAGACCCAGTACTTC. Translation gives CASNQQETQYF.

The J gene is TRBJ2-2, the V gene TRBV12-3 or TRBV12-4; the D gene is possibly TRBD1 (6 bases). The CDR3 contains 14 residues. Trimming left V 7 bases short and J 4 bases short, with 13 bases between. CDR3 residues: CASTRDKVTGELFF. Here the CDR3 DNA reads TGTGCCAGCACCCGGGACAAGGTCACCGGGGAGCTGTTTTTT.

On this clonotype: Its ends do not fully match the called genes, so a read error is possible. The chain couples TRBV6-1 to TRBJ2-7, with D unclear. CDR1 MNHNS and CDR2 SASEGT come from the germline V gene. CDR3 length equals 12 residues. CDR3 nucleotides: TGTGTCAGCAGTGGGCTAGGCGACGAGCAATACTTC. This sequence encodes CVSSGLGDEQYF.

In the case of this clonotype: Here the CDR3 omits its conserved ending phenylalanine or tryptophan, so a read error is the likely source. DNA of the CDR3: TGTACCAGCAGATCCCCTAATGCGGGGAGGGTTTATGGCTACACCTCC. It specifies CTSRSPNAGRVYGYTS. The chain couples TRBV28 to TRBJ1-2; D call uncertain. The CDR3 has 16 residues. In germline, CDR1 is MDHEN, CDR2 SYDVKM.

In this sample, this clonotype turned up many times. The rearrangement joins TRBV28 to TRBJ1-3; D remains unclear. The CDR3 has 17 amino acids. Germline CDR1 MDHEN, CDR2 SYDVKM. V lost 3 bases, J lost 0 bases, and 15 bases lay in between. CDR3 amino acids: CASSLGPRRSSGNTIYF. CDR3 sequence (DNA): TGTGCCAGCAGTTTGGGTCCAAGACGGTCCTCTGGAAACACCATATATTTT.

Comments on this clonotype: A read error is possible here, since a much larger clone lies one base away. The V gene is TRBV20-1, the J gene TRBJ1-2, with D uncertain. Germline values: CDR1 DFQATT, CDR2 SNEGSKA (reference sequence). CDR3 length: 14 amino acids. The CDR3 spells CTASHRYLNYGYTF. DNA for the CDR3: TGCACTGCTAGTCACAGATATTTAAACTATGGCTACACCTTC.

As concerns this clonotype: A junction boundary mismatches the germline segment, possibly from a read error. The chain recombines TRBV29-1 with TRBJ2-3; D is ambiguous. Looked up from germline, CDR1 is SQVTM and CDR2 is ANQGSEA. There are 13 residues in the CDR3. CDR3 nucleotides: TGCGGCGTTGATATCAGGAGCACAGATACACAGTATTTT. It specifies CGVDIRSTDTQYF.

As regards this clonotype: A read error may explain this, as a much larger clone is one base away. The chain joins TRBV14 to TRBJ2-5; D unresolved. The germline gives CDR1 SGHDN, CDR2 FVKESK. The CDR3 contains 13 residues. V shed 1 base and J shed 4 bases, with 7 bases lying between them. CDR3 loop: CASSQVVLETQYF. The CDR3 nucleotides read TGTGCCAGCAGCCAAGTGGTTCTAGAGACCCAGTACTTC.

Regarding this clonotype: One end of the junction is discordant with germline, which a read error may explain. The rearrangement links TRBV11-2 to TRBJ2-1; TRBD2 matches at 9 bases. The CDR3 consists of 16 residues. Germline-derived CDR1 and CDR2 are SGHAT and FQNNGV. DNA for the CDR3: TGTGCCGGCAGCTTAAGGCCGCTAGCGGGGCGCAATGAGCAGTTCTTC. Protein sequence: CAGSLRPLAGRNEQFF.

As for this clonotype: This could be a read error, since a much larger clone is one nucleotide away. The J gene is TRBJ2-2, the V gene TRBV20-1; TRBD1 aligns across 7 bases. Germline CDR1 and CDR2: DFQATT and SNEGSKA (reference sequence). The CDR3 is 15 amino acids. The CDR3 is CSARRGQITIGELYF. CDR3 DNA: TGCAGTGCTAGAAGGGGACAGATTACTATCGGGGAGCTGTATTTT.

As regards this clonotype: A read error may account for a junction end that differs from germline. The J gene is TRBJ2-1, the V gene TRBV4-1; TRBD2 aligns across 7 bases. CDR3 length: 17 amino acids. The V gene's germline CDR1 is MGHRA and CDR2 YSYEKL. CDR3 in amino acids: CASSQDRLAGVRNELFF. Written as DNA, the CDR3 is TGCGCGAGCAGCCAAGACCGACTCGCGGGAGTGAGAAATGAGCTGTTCTTC.

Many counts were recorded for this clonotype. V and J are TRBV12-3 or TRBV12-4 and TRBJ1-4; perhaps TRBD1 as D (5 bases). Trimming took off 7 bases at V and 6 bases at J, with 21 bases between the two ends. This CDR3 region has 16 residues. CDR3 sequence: CASIPSIGGHYEKLFF. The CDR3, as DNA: TGTGCCAGCATCCCTTCGATAGGCGGACATTATGAAAAACTGTTTTTT.

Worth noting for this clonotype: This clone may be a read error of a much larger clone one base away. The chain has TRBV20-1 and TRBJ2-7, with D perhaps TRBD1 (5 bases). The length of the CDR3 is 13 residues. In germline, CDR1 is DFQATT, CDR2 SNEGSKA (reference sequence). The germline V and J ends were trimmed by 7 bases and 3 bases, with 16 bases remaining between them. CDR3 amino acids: CSVTQARYYEQYF. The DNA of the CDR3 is TGCAGTGTCACACAGGCCCGGTACTACGAGCAGTACTTC.

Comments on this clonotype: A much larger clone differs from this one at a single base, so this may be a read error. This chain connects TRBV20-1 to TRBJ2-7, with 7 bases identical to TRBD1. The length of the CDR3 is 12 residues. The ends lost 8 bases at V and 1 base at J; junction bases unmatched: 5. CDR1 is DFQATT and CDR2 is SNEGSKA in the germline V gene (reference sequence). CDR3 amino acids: CSTTGQSYEQYF. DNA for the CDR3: TGCAGTACTACGGGACAGTCCTACGAGCAGTACTTC.

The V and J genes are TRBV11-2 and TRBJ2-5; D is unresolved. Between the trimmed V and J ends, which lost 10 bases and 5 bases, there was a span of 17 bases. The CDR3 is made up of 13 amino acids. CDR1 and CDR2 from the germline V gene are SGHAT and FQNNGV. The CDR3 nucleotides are TGTGCCAACACCCCACGATTCCATGAGACCCAGTACTTC. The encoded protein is CANTPRFHETQYF.

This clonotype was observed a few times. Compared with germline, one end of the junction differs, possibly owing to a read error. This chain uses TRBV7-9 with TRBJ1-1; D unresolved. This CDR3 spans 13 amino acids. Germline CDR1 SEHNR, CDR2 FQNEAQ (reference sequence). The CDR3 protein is CASSVLMNTEALF. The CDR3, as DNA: TGTGCCAGCAGCGTACTGATGAACACTGAAGCTCTCTTT.

CDR3: CASLGGDSSYEQYF. In nucleotides, the CDR3 is TGTGCCAGCTTGGGAGGGGATAGCTCCTACGAGCAGTACTTC. The chain links TRBV18 to TRBJ2-7; 7 bases fit TRBD2. Unmatched junction bases numbered 6, after V lost 7 bases and J lost 0 bases. CDR1 KGHSH and CDR2 LQKENI come from the germline V gene. The CDR3 consists of 14 residues. The whole variable domain, remainder taken from reference TRBV18 and TRBJ2-7, is NAGVMQNPRHLVRRRGQEARLRCSPMKGHSHVYWYRQLPEEGLKFMVYLQKENIIDESGMPKERFSAEFPKEGPSILRIQQVVRGDSAAYFCASLGGDSSYEQYFGPGTRLTVT.